This TCR beta chain was observed in a study of glioma-infiltrating T cells after dendritic cell vaccination. Input was approximately 2 ug genomic DNA, or all available if less. Repertoires were generated with immunoSEQ multiplex PCR, while TCRdb's copy carries only in-frame clones and drops some. This sample carries roughly 82,000 clones, roughly 90% of them seen once, and the ten largest clones take more than 3%. This clone was picked up a small number of times. V shed 7 bases, J shed 6 bases, and the junction held 9 bases outside the gene matches. CDR3 length: 14 amino acids. Germline V CDR1 and CDR2: SNHLY, FYNNEI. Selection required adequate fresh-frozen tumor tissue plus more than two years' survival data.

The chain links TRBV2 to TRBJ2-3; 8 bases align to TRBD1. The specimen was blood, collected before dendritic cell vaccination. This clonotype was obtained from a human donor with glioblastoma. The CDR3 loop is CASMLGQAHDTQYF. In nucleotides, the CDR3 is TGTGCCAGCATGCTGGGACAGGCACACGATACGCAGTATTTT.